The T cell receptor beta chain described here comes from a study of shared clonotypes between healthy human individuals. Notes on the study in general: The represented genetic and exposure-history diversity was limited by the small number of donors. Generation probabilities of non-shared clonotypes were lower (relative to those shared by all four donors).

Those who donated, Caucasian adults without exception, all lived in Nashville, Tennessee. Germline-derived CDR1 and CDR2 are KGHSH and LQKENI. The CDR3 loop spans 16 amino acids. V was trimmed by 2 bases and J by 3 bases, leaving 17 bases between them. The test was conducted at deep level. Repertoires were generated with immunoSEQ multiplex PCR, while TCRdb's copy carries only in-frame clones and drops some. The table shows 150,000 to 200,000 clones, with roughly 93% occurring only once. A word on this clone: Its antigen is unidentified.

The chain is built from TRBV18 and TRBJ2-7, with D maybe TRBD2 (6 bases). The sample comprised naive CD4+ T cells sorted from blood. The subset: CD45RA+ positively selected. The clonotype comes from a woman in her thirties in good health. CDR3 sequence reads: CASSPSGGLTDYEQYF. CDR3 DNA: TGTGCCAGCTCACCAAGTGGCGGACTAACTGACTACGAGCAGTACTTC.